The sequence of this T cell receptor (beta chain) was determined in a study of T cells after yellow fever vaccination. Turning to the study itself: SMART-Seq v4 Ultra Low Input served to prepare low-cell-number fractions.

Regarding the study as a whole: Clonotype sharing between CD4 and CD8 compartments was small. After the booster, about 95% of CD4 and roughly nine tenths of CD8 primary-response clones were re-detected.

TCRdb itself ran the 5' RACE reads through MiXCR, one entry per CDR3 protein. The sample has more than 65,000 distinct CDR3 sequences; approximately 5% are singletons. This clonotype came up many times. Antigen specificity is unknown. Looked up from germline, CDR1 is SGHRS and CDR2 is YFSETQ. The CDR3 contains 13 residues. Between the trimmed V and J ends, which lost 6 bases and 4 bases, there was a span of 12 bases. The chain has TRBV5-1 and TRBJ2-3, with a weak D call TRBD1 (6 bases). The sequence was collected from a man aged 18 to 30 who received the YFV17D yellow fever vaccine. The sequencing used CD4+ T cells sorted from PBMCs, collected approximately 15 days after the first yellow fever vaccination. The CDR3 nucleotides read TGCGCCAGCAACTCAGGGGATGCAGATACGCAGTATTTT. Its translation is CASNSGDADTQYF.